The clone carrying this T cell receptor (beta chain) has at least ten counts. Its matching antigen is unknown. Germline CDR1 SGDLS, CDR2 YYNGEE. This CDR3 has 16 residues. Trimming removed 4 bases from V and 5 bases from J, with 18 bases in between. TCRdb reanalysed the 5' RACE reads using MiXCR and keeps one entry per CDR3 protein. The table lists roughly 40,000 distinct CDR3 sequences, 2.5% to 3.5% of them singletons. These data originate in a study of CD8 T cells in ankylosing spondylitis. The study's findings and limits: For ankylosing spondylitis blood, a TCR beta motif of about eight highly homologous variants appeared characteristic. Within matched ankylosing spondylitis synovial fluid, disease-linked clones were reportedly significantly enriched. CD8+ by phenotype, disease-linked clones were relatively rare in peripheral blood.

The TCR comes from a male donor with ankylosing spondylitis or in good health (not recorded which). The chain carries TRBV9 and TRBJ1-4, with D perhaps TRBD1 (6 bases). Sequences were obtained from blood, either unsorted or a sorted T cell fraction (not recorded which). This CDR3 reads CASSLRGGGNNEKLFF. The CDR3 coding sequence is TGTGCCAGCAGCCTCAGGGGAGGAGGTAACAATGAAAAACTGTTTTTT.